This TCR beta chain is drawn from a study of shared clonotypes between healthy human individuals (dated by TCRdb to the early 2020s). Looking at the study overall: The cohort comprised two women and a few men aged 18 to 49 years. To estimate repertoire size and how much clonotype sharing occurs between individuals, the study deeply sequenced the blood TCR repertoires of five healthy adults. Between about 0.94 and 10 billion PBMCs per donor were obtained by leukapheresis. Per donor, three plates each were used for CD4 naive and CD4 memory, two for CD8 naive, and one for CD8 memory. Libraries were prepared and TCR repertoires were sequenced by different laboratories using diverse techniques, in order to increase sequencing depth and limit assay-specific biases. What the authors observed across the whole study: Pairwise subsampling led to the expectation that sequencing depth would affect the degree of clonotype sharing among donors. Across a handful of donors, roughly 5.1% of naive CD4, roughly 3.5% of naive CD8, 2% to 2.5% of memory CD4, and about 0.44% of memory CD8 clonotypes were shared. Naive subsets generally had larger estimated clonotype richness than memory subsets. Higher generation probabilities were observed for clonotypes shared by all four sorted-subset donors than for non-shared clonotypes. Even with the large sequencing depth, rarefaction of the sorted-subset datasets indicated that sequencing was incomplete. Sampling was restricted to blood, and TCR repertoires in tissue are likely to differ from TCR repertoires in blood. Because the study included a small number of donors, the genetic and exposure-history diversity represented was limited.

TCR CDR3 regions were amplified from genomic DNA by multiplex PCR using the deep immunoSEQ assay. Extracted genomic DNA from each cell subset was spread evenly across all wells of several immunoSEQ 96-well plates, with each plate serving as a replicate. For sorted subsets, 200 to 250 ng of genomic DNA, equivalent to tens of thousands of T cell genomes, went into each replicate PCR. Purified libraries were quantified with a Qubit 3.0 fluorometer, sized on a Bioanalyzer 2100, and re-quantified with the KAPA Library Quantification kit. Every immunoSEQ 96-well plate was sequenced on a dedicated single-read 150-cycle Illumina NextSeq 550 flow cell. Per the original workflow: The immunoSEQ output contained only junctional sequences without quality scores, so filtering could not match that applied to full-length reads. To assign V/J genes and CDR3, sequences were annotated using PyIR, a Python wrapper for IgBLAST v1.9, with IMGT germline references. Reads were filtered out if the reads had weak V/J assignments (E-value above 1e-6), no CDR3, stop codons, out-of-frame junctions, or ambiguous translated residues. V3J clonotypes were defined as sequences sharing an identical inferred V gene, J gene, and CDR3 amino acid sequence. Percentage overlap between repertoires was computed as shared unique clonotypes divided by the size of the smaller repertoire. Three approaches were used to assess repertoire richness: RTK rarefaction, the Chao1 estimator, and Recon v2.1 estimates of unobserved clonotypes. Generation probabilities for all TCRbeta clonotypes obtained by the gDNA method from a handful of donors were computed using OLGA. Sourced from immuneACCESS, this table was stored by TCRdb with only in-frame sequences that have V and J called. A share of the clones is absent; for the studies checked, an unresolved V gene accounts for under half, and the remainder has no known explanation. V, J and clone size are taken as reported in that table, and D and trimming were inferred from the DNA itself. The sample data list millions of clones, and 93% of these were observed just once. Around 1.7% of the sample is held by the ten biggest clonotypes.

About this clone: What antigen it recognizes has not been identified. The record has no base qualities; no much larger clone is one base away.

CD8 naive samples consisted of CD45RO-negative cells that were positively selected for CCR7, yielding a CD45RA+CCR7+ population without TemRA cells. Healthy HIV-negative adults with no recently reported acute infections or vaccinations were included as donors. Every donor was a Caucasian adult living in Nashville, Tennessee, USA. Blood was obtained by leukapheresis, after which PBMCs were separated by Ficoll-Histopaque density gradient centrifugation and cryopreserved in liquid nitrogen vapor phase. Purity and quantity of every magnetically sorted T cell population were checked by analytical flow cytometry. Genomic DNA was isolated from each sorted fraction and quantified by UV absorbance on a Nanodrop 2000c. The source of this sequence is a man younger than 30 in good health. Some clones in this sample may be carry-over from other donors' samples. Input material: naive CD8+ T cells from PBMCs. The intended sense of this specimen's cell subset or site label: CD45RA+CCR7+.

CDR3 sequence: CASSRGPGTERPEAFF. The base sequence is TGTGCCAGCAGTAGGGGCCCCGGGACCGAGAGACCTGAAGCTTTCTTT. Rearrangement joined TRBV2 to TRBJ1-1; the D gene is perhaps TRBD1, from 5 matching bases. CDR3 length: 16 amino acids, cysteine to phenylalanine. Just the 48-base CDR3 DNA is kept, in frame starting at base 1. The CDR1 and CDR2 encoded by the germline V gene are SNHLY and FYNNEI. V is reduced by 5 bases and J by 6 bases, leaving a spacing of 22 bases between them.